This T cell receptor beta chain was captured by sequencing in a study of T-cell memory formation after mild COVID-19. This clonotype was found a few times. What it binds is unknown. General study findings and limits: Some clones that responded turned up in pre-infection memory, which suggests that cross-reactive memory joined in. The SARS-CoV-2 specificity of second-wave clones reaching peak at day 37 remained unverified.

A 5'RACE reaction primed in the constant segment made cDNA libraries of TCR alpha and TCR beta, and these carried sample barcodes and UMIs. One entry per CDR3 protein, called by TCRdb with MiXCR from the 5' RACE reads. The sample comprises 400,000 or so distinct CDR3 sequences, around 20% of which are singletons, and approximately 12% rests with the top ten. Trimming took 4 bases from V and 10 from J, leaving 10 bases between them. This CDR3 has 11 amino acids. The receptor comes from an adult woman who had mild COVID-19 (a few samples of this study predate the infection). Cell type and time point are not known. Sequenced input: PBMCs or a T cell subset sorted from them (not recorded which). V usage is TRBV12-3 or TRBV12-4 and J usage is TRBJ2-5, with D possibly matching TRBD2 (5 bases). CDR3 nucleotides: TGTGCCAGCAGTTCCGCCCGGGGCCAGTACTTC. Translated, it gives CASSSARGQYF.